This T cell receptor beta chain was observed in a study of cytomegalovirus exposure and HLA in healthy donors. The study's findings and limits: Most CMV-associated TCR beta chains were later found to appear HLA-restricted. According to a later analysis, donors in an Asian-associated ancestry cluster reportedly had fewer N-insertions than the 666-donor mean. The study flagged fewer than 200 TCR beta chains as cytomegalovirus-associated.

This clone was observed a single time. Its antigen is still unknown. Primers: 60 Vbeta forward and 13 Jbeta reverse. The table came from immunoSEQ multiplex PCR; TCRdb's copy has only in-frame clones and leaves some out. The sample includes 150,000 to 200,000 clones, 60% to 80% seen only once; the top ten take around 4.7%. V lost 0 bases and J lost 2, with 8 bases in between. Germline V gene sequence: CDR1 LGHNA, CDR2 YSLEER. CDR3 size: 16 residues. This TCR derives from a male donor in good health and CMV-seronegative. The specimen sequenced was PBMCs. The V call is TRBV4-3, the J call TRBJ2-6; perhaps TRBD2 as D (5 bases). The CDR3 region has the DNA TGCGCCAGCAGCCAAGATCTCGGGACTGGGGCCAACGTCCTGACTTTC. It is translated as CASSQDLGTGANVLTF.